Listed below are T cell receptor beta chains from one sample, sequenced in a study of CD8 T cells in ankylosing spondylitis. MiXCR, run by TCRdb on the 5' RACE reads, gives a single entry per CDR3 protein. The top ten hold roughly 3.5% of the sample, which has 500,000 to 650,000 distinct CDR3 sequences, about 5.4% seen once. The sequenced sample consisted of blood, either unsorted or a sorted T cell fraction (not recorded which). The receptors here all came from a male donor with ankylosing spondylitis. CDR3s leave out the opening cysteine and the closing phenylalanine or tryptophan.

J	V	CDR3
TRBJ2-7	TRBV12-3/TRBV12-4	ASSFRAGPSYEQY
TRBJ2-7	TRBV7-6	ASSLGGASSYEQY
TRBJ2-7	TRBV28	ASSLRPDGSYEQY
TRBJ2-7	TRBV7-9	ASSPVGSEQY
TRBJ2-3	TRBV24-1	ATSDFGREGSTDTQY
TRBJ1-5	TRBV24-1	ATSGSQGTSNQPQH
TRBJ2-1	TRBV4-2	ASSQPPGLAGNEQF
TRBJ1-1	TRBV5-1	ASSPAPPDTEAF
TRBJ2-5	TRBV20-1	SARDPAGAQETQY
TRBJ1-1	TRBV29-1	SVAAHGQGMAEAF
TRBJ1-1	TRBV20-1	SARDGGSTEAF
TRBJ1-3	TRBV7-2	ASSLVRDRIY
TRBJ2-3	TRBV2	ASSRSSGTDTQY
TRBJ1-2	TRBV20-1	RARAEYADYGYT
TRBJ2-5	TRBV4-2	ASSQQLAGGQETQY
TRBJ1-1	TRBV7-3	ASSIRGGTEAF
TRBJ1-2	TRBV25-1	ASSLYPGNGYT
TRBJ1-1	TRBV5-1	ASSPRRGRVLRNTEAF
TRBJ2-1	TRBV7-9	ASSLGPSSSYNEQF